This T cell receptor beta chain was sequenced during a study of blood T cell repertoires in COVID-19. Original processing notes: Estimation of nucleated cell counts was performed using reference gene primer amplification. Clones were read by immunoSEQ multiplex PCR, and TCRdb kept only the in-frame ones, dropping some. V, J and clone size are taken as reported in that table, and D and trimming were inferred from the DNA itself. The sample holds hundreds of thousands of clones; around nine tenths are singletons and the top ten take 1.5% to 2%. The V and J ends lost 6 bases and 8 bases respectively, with 16 bases between them. In germline, CDR1 is SNHLY, CDR2 FYNNEI. The CDR3 is 14 amino acids.

The chain joins TRBV2 to TRBJ1-4, with D perhaps TRBD1 (5 bases). The TCR sequence derives from a woman aged 60-70 years who had recovered from COVID-19. Sequences were obtained from peripheral blood. CDR3 bases: TGTGCCAGCAGACTTAGACAGCTACGGGAAAAACTGTTTTTT. It is translated as CASRLRQLREKLFF.